These 15 T cell receptor beta chains share one sample of origin, sequenced in a study of blood T cell repertoires in COVID-19. TCRdb keeps only in-frame clones here, not all; method: immunoSEQ multiplex PCR. The sample shows around 340,000 clones, approximately 86% of them seen only once. The specimen sequenced was PBMCs or T cells enriched from blood (not recorded which). The receptors derive from a woman aged 40 to 50 with acute COVID-19.

This clone appeared a single time. V and J are TRBV2 and TRBJ1-5; 8 positions agree with TRBD1. Germline trimming cut 4 bases from V and 5 bases from J; bases unmatched to any gene: 4. Germline CDR1 SNHLY, CDR2 FYNNEI. The CDR3 runs 14 residues. CDR3: CASSVQGAYQPQHF. For the CDR3, the DNA is TGTGCCAGCAGTGTCCAGGGGGCATATCAGCCCCAGCATTTT.

This clone was seen a single time. The genes are TRBV5-1 and TRBJ1-3; D remains ambiguous. V was trimmed by 0 bases and J by 4 bases, leaving 17 bases between them. Per the germline V gene, CDR1 is SGHRS and CDR2 is YFSETQ. The CDR3 is 17 amino acids. CDR3 loop: CASSLVPVKVGGNTIYF. The CDR3 DNA is TGCGCCAGCAGCTTGGTTCCGGTTAAAGTCGGGGGAAACACCATATATTTT.

The V gene is TRBV29-1, the J gene TRBJ2-5; 7 bases are a match to TRBD2. The junction had 8 bases not matched to a gene; V was cut back by 6 bases and J by 1 base. This CDR3 is built from 14 residues. CDR1 SQVTM and CDR2 ANQGSEA come from the germline V gene. The CDR3 region has the DNA TGCAGCGTCGAGCGGGGACTCTTCCAAGAGACCCAGTACTTC. Encoded protein: CSVERGLFQETQYF. The full variable domain, rest sourced from reference TRBV29-1 and TRBJ2-5, is SAVISQKPSRDICQRGTSLTIQCQVDSQVTMMFWYRQQPGQSLTLIATANQGSEATYESGFVIDKFPISRPNLTFSTLTVSNMSPEDSSIYLCSVERGLFQETQYFGPGTRLLVL.

The chain joins TRBV5-1 to TRBJ2-1, with D possibly TRBD2 on 6 matching bases. Looked up from germline, CDR1 is SGHRS and CDR2 is YFSETQ. The CDR3 runs 15 residues. The germline V and J ends were trimmed by 2 bases and 2 bases, with 11 bases remaining between them. The CDR3 sequence is CASSFGTAPYNEQFF. The DNA of the CDR3 is TGCGCCAGCAGCTTCGGGACTGCCCCCTACAATGAGCAGTTCTTC.

This clone was recorded once. The chain couples TRBV7-3 to TRBJ2-7; 7 bases align to TRBD2. The V gene end was trimmed by 5 bases and the J gene end by 7 bases; junction bases not matched to a gene: 11. This CDR3 is 14 amino acids long. Germline CDR1 and CDR2: SGHTA and FQGTGA. The CDR3 here is CASSPRAGVGEQYF. The CDR3 DNA follows: TGTGCCAGCAGCCCCCGTGCGGGAGTGGGGGAGCAGTACTTC.

This clone has only a few counts. J is TRBJ1-2 and V is TRBV29-1; 7 nucleotides agree with TRBD1. The CDR3 loop spans 13 amino acids. Germline CDR1 is SQVTM and CDR2 is ANQGSEA. Trimming at V came to 7 bases and at J to 8 bases, leaving 13 bases not matched to a gene. Here the CDR3 reads CSGGQAAQMGYTF. The CDR3 bases are TGCAGCGGCGGACAGGCCGCTCAAATGGGCTACACCTTC.

The genes are TRBV5-8 and TRBJ2-3, with D perhaps matching TRBD1 (7 bases). The CDR3 loop spans 16 amino acids. V lost 4 bases to trimming and J lost 2 bases, with 17 bases between them. The germline V gene encodes CDR1 SGHTS and CDR2 YDEGEE. The DNA for the CDR3 is TGTGCCAGCAGCCCGATGGAGGGGGCCCTCACAGATACGCAGTATTTT. Protein sequence: CASSPMEGALTDTQYF. Full variable domain (missing parts from reference TRBV5-8 and TRBJ2-3): EAGVTQSPTHLIKTRGQQATLRCSPISGHTSVYWYQQALGLGLQFLLWYDEGEERNRGNFPPRFSGRQFPNYSSELNVNALELEDSALYLCASSPMEGALTDTQYFGPGTRLTVL.

This clone was seen a few times. This chain uses TRBV9 with TRBJ1-2; possible D gene TRBD1, 5 bases. There are 14 residues in the CDR3. V lost 6 bases to trimming and J lost 0 bases, with 12 bases between them. CDR1 SGDLS and CDR2 YYNGEE come from the germline V gene. DNA of the CDR3: TGTGCCAGCAAGCGGGACGCCTCTAACTATGGCTACACCTTC. Protein sequence: CASKRDASNYGYTF.

The V call is TRBV4-3, the J call TRBJ1-2; D may be TRBD1 (6 bases). CDR1 and CDR2 (germline): LGHNA, YSLEER. This CDR3 comprises 16 residues. The V end was cut by 0 bases, the J end by 4 bases, with 15 bases between. The CDR3 sequence: CASSQEPGQPSYGYTF. DNA of the CDR3: TGCGCCAGCAGCCAAGAGCCAGGACAGCCTTCCTATGGCTACACCTTC.

This clone was counted between two and nine times. The genes are TRBV11-1 and TRBJ1-2; D not resolved. Germline-derived CDR1 and CDR2 are SGHAT and FQDESV (reference sequence). This CDR3 has 13 amino acids. Between the trimmed V and J ends, which lost 8 bases and 0 bases, there was a span of 10 bases. The chain's CDR3 is CASRGSANYGYTF. The CDR3 DNA is TGTGCCAGCCGCGGCAGTGCTAACTATGGCTACACCTTC.

The chain carries TRBV1 and TRBJ2-1; the table's D call, TRBD2, has no DNA check behind it. TRBV1 is a known pseudogene. This CDR3 is 16 amino acids long. DNA for the CDR3: TGCACCAGCAGCCAAGTAGCGGGGGGGCAGAGAAATGAGCAGTTCTTC. Its translation: CTSSQVAGGQRNEQFF.

The chain joins TRBV5-5 to TRBJ1-5, with TRBD1 identical over 9 bases. CDR1 is SGHKS, CDR2 YYEKEE, per germline (reference sequence). After removal of 4 bases from V and 0 bases from J, the junction contained 11 bases not matched to a gene. CDR3 size: 18 residues. The CDR3 protein is CASSSRDRVGYSNQPQHF. The DNA for the CDR3 is TGTGCCAGCAGCAGCAGGGACAGGGTCGGATATAGCAATCAGCCCCAGCATTTT.

This rearrangement joins TRBV6-4 to TRBJ2-3; 8 nucleotides align to TRBD2. The CDR3 extends over 14 amino acids. Germline V lookup: CDR1 MRHNA, CDR2 SNTAGT. J lost 6 bases, V lost 3 bases, and 5 bases had no gene match. CDR3 nucleotides: TGTGCCAGCAGTGAGGAGCGGGGGAGGGATACGCAGTATTTT. Translating it yields CASSEERGRDTQYF.

The genes are TRBV7-8 and TRBJ2-7; tentatively, D is TRBD1 (6 bases). The CDR3 has 15 residues. Germline lookup yields CDR1 SGHVS and CDR2 FQNEAQ. The V gene lost 1 base and the J gene lost 7 bases, with 17 bases spanning the gap. CDR3 in DNA: TGTGCCAGCAGCTTAGTGGAAGCAGGGGCCCAGGAGCAGTACTTC. Translation: CASSLVEAGAQEQYF.

The rearrangement uses TRBV15 and TRBJ1-2, with TRBD1 matching 7 bases. Losses at the gene ends were 6 bases for V and 0 bases for J; bases not matched to a gene: 4. Germline V CDR1 and CDR2: LNHNV, YYDKDF (reference sequence). This CDR3 is 14 amino acids long. The CDR3 DNA sequence: TGTGCCACCAGACCGGGACAGACTAACTATGGCTACACCTTC. Protein sequence: CATRPGQTNYGYTF.